This T cell receptor (beta chain) originates from a study of blood T cells in healthy people across ages. The CDR3 is 15 residues long. Germline values: CDR1 PRHDT, CDR2 FYEKMQ (reference sequence). V shed 3 bases, J shed 3 bases, and the junction held 8 bases outside the gene matches. This clonotype was seen more than once but under ten times. A second PCR of roughly 7 to 11 cycles used a sample-barcoded 5' primer and a J-beta primer mix. TCRdb independently ran MiXCR on the 5' RACE reads; one entry per CDR3 protein. The repertoire holds around 2 million distinct CDR3 sequences, approximately 40% seen once, with under 30% in the top ten. Healthy Caucasian individuals from Russia aged about 6 to 90 served as donors.

The clonotype was recovered from a human donor in good health. The gene calls are TRBV13 and TRBJ2-7, with TRBD1 matching over 7 bases. Sequencing was done on a sample of blood. The CDR3 region is CASSFQGVNGYEQYF. CDR3 in DNA: TGTGCCAGCAGCTTCCAGGGGGTAAACGGCTACGAGCAGTACTTC.